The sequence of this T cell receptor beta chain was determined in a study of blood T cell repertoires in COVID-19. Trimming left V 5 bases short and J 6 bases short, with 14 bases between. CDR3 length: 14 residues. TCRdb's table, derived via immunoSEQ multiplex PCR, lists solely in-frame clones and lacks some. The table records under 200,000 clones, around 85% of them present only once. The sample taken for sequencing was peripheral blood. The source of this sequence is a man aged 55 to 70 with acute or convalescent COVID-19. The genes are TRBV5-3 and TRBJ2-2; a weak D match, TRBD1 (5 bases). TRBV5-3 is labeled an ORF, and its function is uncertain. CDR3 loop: CARRATEVPGELFF. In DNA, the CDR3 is TGTGCCAGAAGGGCGACAGAAGTACCCGGGGAGCTGTTTTTT.